This T cell receptor beta chain was recovered during a study of identifying expanded T cells in peripheral blood (dated by TCRdb to about 2019). As for the study more broadly: Four technical replicates, made by sequencing separate aliquots from the same pool of genomic DNA, were compared pairwise.

V ends up 7 bases short and J 4 bases short, with an unmatched junction base count of 10. Per the germline V gene (reference sequence), WNHNN is the CDR1 and SYGVQD is the CDR2. The CDR3 contains 15 residues, cysteine and phenylalanine counted. The entry retains the CDR3 DNA only, 45 bases that are in frame from base 1. TCRbeta CDR3 regions were profiled with the immunoSEQ Assay using bias-controlled multiplex PCR amplification of genomic DNA. In the source study's methods: The absolute abundance of each unique TCRbeta CDR3 region was quantified after sequences were collapsed and filtered. Differential abundance was tested with a binomial (Fisher-equivalent) model and with a beta-binomial model adding time-dependent variance fitted from healthy donors. Clones with fewer than 5 combined templates were removed, and a clone was called differentially abundant if the clone's Benjamini-Hochberg FDR was below 0.01. In the beta-binomial model, variance was expressed as a function of the total template count across the two samples, in the form v = (b*log(k)+a)^2. The source is immuneACCESS, and TCRdb retained only in-frame sequences with V and J called. Part of the clones is not carried over; for the studies checked, unresolved V genes explain less than half of this, and the remainder is unexplained. The DNA was the basis for D and trimming; V, J and clone size are from that table. This sample is represented by some 99,000 clones; around 89% of them were singletons. In total, the top ten clones hold 7.5% to 10% of the sample.

During the collection period, no infections or other immune events were recorded for the healthy donors. Healthy-donor blood repertoires served as a training cohort to calibrate time-dependent variance in a beta-binomial model of T-cell clone differential abundance. The training cohort was composed of some ten healthy donors, 3 female and 7 male. On average the donors were 43 years old, and their ages spanned 29 to 64 years. Obtained from a commercial supplier, whole blood was collected from each healthy donor at three time points set two weeks apart. For immunosequencing, genomic DNA was extracted from unsorted whole blood. On this clone: The antigen this receptor binds is unknown. Base qualities are not provided; no much larger clone lies one nucleotide away.

On the study overall, not on this receptor specifically: It was expected by the authors that biological variance in healthy repertoires might increase further over much longer intervals, such as months to years. About 1.2 differentially abundant clones were flagged by the binomial model between technical replicates, whereas about 15 and 19 were flagged over approximately two weeks and four weeks, respectively. The beta-binomial model significantly reduced the number of clones called differentially abundant and the false-positive rate across all healthy-donor time intervals. Across all healthy donors, variance in clone template counts between two-week samples was found to increase significantly with total template count.

The TCR sequence derives from a person aged 18 to 69 in good health. The sequenced material came from blood. This sequence uses TRBV10-1 and TRBJ2-1, and TRBD2 aligns with 7 junction nucleotides. The encoded CDR3 is CASNNRQGLYNEQFF. In nucleotide form, the sequence is TGCGCCAGCAATAATCGGCAGGGACTATACAATGAGCAGTTCTTC.